This entry features one TCR beta chain sequence. Its target is unknown. Patients between 18 and 65 years old had hyperthyroidism, newly diagnosed and lasting under 2 months. Each diagnosis drew on symptoms, thyroxine, TRAb, thyroid ultrasound and orbital computed tomography findings. The investigators amplified TCR beta CDR3 regions from RNA transcripts. The HTBI set primed first-round TCR CDR3 RT-PCR. TCRdb reprocessed the multiplex PCR reads with MiXCR, giving one entry per CDR3 protein. The table has more than 600,000 distinct CDR3 sequences, about 15% seen once; the top ten hold about 8.4%. The source of the sample is a study of T cells in Graves' hyperthyroidism and ophthalmopathy. Whole-study results and caveats: In simple terms, a model built on 13 V-J features told ophthalmopathy apart from stable hyperthyroidism.

After removal of 5 bases from V and 8 bases from J, the junction contained 12 bases not matched to a gene. Germline lookup yields CDR1 MNHEY and CDR2 SVGAGI. The CDR3 is made up of 15 amino acids. The sequencing sample was made of blood. This TCR was recovered from a man between 18 and 29 years old with Graves' hyperthyroidism. The J gene is TRBJ2-1, the V gene TRBV6-5; TRBD1 agrees at 7 bases. The CDR3 region has the DNA TGTGCCAGCAGTCACAGGGGAGTCTCGTCCCATGAGCAGTTCTTC. Amino acids: CASSHRGVSSHEQFF.